The 5 T cell receptor beta chains below come from one sample, sequenced in a study of T-cell reconstitution after alpha-beta-depleted transplantation in children. It was with unique molecular identifiers that the TCRbeta library was prepared. TCRdb used MiXCR to reprocess the PCR reads, holding one entry per CDR3 protein. The sample lists 450,000 to 550,000 distinct CDR3 sequences, more than 9.5% occurring once. Material: PBMCs, mostly from graft donor cells, obtained 180 days after TCRalphabeta/CD19-depleted stem cell transplant. These TCRs come from a female patient aged 2-9 years who had a stem cell transplant for aplastic anemia, so the T cells may come from the graft donor.

The chain uses TRBV10-3 and TRBJ2-1, with TRBD2 identical over 12 bases. The CDR3 covers 16 residues. The ends lost 7 bases at V and 9 bases at J; junction bases unmatched: 13. From germline, CDR1 is ENHRY and CDR2 SYGVKD. The DNA of the CDR3 is TGTGCCATCAATTCCTACCTAGCGGGAGGGCCAGGTGAGCAGTTCTTC. Protein: CAINSYLAGGPGEQFF.

This chain connects TRBV7-2 to TRBJ1-1; D may be TRBD1 (6 bases). V was shortened by 3 bases and J by 1 base, with 12 bases between the two germline ends. This CDR3 region has 15 residues. Germline assignment: CDR1 SGHTA and CDR2 FQGNSA. The CDR3 DNA is TGTGCCAGCAGCTTGGCCGGGACACAGAACACTGAAGCTTTCTTT. Translating gives CASSLAGTQNTEAFF. The variable domain in full, completed from reference TRBV7-2 and TRBJ1-1, reads GAGVSQSPSNKVTEKGKDVELRCDPISGHTALYWYRQSLGQGLEFLIYFQGNSAPDKSGLPSDRFSAERTGGSVSTLTIQRTQQEDSAVYLCASSLAGTQNTEAFFGQGTRLTVV.

In this sample, this clonotype turned up a few times. The rearrangement joins TRBV20-1 to TRBJ2-7; unclear D gene. The germline V and J ends were trimmed by 1 base and 1 base, with 5 bases remaining between them. This CDR3 region has 12 residues. Germline lookup yields CDR1 DFQATT and CDR2 SNEGSKA (reference sequence). CDR3 DNA sequence: TGCAGTGCTAGAGTCCCATCCTACGAGCAGTACTTC. Translating gives CSARVPSYEQYF.

This clonotype was picked up many times. This rearrangement joins TRBV4-2 to TRBJ1-5; no reliable D call. Germline V gives CDR1 LGHNA, CDR2 YNFKEQ. The CDR3 runs to 16 residues. Trimming pared 2 bases from V and 4 bases from J, leaving 15 bases between. In nucleotides, the CDR3 is TGTGCCAGCAGCCAATGGCGTTGGAGGGAAAATCAGCCCCAGCATTTT. Amino acids: CASSQWRWRENQPQHF.

The rearrangement joins TRBV20-1 to TRBJ2-1; 7 bases fit TRBD2. The germline CDR1 and CDR2 sequences are DFQATT and SNEGSKA (reference sequence). The CDR3 runs to 14 residues. The trim removed 1 base at V and 7 bases at J, leaving 7 bases unmatched. CDR3 nucleotide sequence: TGCAGTGCTAGAGTGGGGGGGAACAAGAATGAGCAGTTCTTC. Translated: CSARVGGNKNEQFF.